This T cell receptor (beta chain) was identified during a study of T cell responses to AZD1222 COVID-19 vaccine. Overall study results and limits: Increased Spike-specific TCR breadth and depth were observed after two AZD1222 doses. Reports say nearly half of spike-specific TCRs go after unmutated variant regions. The repertoires were collected only after the peak T cell response.

The germline CDR1 and CDR2 sequences are SGHRS and YFSETQ. The CDR3 is 14 amino acids. J gave up 4 bases and V 5 bases, and 8 bases lay outside the gene matches. Here immunoSEQ multiplex PCR was the method, and the copy in TCRdb shows in-frame clones only, minus some. Here the sample spans some 130,000 clones, 90% to 95% being singletons. As to this clone: Its specificity is not known.

This TCR came from an adult who received the AZD1222 COVID-19 vaccine. The chain has TRBV5-1 and TRBJ1-2, with 7 bases fitting TRBD1. Sequenced here: peripheral blood, sampled 28 days after the second AZD1222 dose. The CDR3 DNA follows: TGCGCCAGCAGGACAGGGACGACGAGCTATGGCTACACCTTC. This gives the protein CASRTGTTSYGYTF. The entire variable domain, with the rest obtained from reference TRBV5-1 and TRBJ1-2, is as follows: KAGVTQTPRYLIKTRGQQVTLSCSPISGHRSVSWYQQTPGQGLQFLFEYFSETQRNKGNFPGRFSGRQFSNSRSEMNVSTLELGDSALYLCASRTGTTSYGYTFGSGTRLTVV.